This T cell receptor (beta chain) was identified in a study of cytomegalovirus exposure and HLA in healthy donors. PCR amplification relied on 60 Vbeta primers (plus 13 Jbeta primers). Authors' analysis steps: Later reanalysis found about 78 million unique TCR beta chains, roughly 9.9 million of them shared. The repertoire was sequenced with immunoSEQ multiplex PCR; TCRdb's copy has only in-frame clones and lacks some. Clonal size and the V and J genes are those of that table, whereas D and trimming came from the DNA. There are 85,000 to 90,000 clones in the sample; 65% to 80% occur only once, and about 9.5% lies in the top ten. CDR3 size: 16 residues. CDR1 is SGHRS and CDR2 is YFSETQ in the germline V gene. Trimming at V came to 6 bases and at J to 2 bases, leaving 12 bases not matched to a gene.

The clonotype comes from a man aged 25-45 years in good health and CMV-seropositive. J is TRBJ2-3 and V is TRBV5-1, with TRBD1 matching over 7 bases. The specimen sequenced was PBMCs. DNA for the CDR3: TGCGCCAGCACTCTCGGTGGGGGACAGTACACAGATACGCAGTATTTT. This encodes CASTLGGGQYTDTQYF.